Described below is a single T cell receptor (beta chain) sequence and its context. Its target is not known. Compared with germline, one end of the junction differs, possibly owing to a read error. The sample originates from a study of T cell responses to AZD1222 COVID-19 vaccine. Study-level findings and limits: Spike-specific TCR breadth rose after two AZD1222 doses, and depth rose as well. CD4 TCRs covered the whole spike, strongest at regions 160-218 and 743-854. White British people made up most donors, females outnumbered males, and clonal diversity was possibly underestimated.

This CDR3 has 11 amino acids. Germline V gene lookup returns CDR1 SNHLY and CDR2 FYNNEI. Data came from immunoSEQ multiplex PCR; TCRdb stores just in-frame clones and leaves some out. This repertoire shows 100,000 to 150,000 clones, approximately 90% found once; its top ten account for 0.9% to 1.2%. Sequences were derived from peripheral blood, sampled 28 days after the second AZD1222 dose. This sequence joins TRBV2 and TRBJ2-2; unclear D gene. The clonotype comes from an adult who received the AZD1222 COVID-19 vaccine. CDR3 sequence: CASKYTGELFF. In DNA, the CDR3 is TGTGCCAGCAAATACACTGGGGAGCTGTTTTTT.